This T cell receptor beta chain was sequenced during a study of cytomegalovirus exposure and HLA in healthy donors. Study-level findings and limits: Common viral pathogens (according to a later analysis) appeared linked to several of the most significant clusters. A classifier reportedly called cytomegalovirus status with high sensitivity and specificity.

CDR3 size: 18 residues. The germline CDR1 and CDR2 sequences are MNHEY and SMNVEV (reference sequence). The V segment lost 5 bases and the J segment 0 bases; nucleotides outside the gene matches: 16. A word on this clone: The antigen is undetermined.

Amplification used 60 Vbeta primers and 13 Jbeta primers. Measured with immunoSEQ multiplex PCR; TCRdb has only the in-frame clones, and not every one. In the table there are roughly 130,000 clones, around 83% of which are singletons. Nominally healthy donors were sampled, though unrecorded immune exposures were likely. The chain combines TRBV27 with TRBJ2-7, with 7 bases fitting TRBD1. This clonotype was obtained from a male donor in good health and CMV-seropositive. The sequenced sample was PBMCs. CDR3 in amino acids: CASSPRAPPGTASYEQYF. The CDR3 bases are TGTGCCAGCAGTCCCCGGGCGCCTCCCGGGACAGCCTCCTACGAGCAGTACTTC.